These 20 T cell receptor beta chains share one sample of origin, sequenced in a study of blood T cell repertoires in COVID-19. The protocol was immunoSEQ multiplex PCR, while the TCRdb copy is restricted to in-frame clones and leaves out a portion. The data contain around 220,000 clones, 75% to 90% of them singletons. The specimen was peripheral blood. Every receptor here comes from a woman of 80 years or more with COVID-19, enrolled during active disease.

The chain has TRBV7-9 and TRBJ1-5; a possible D gene is TRBD1 (5 bases). The CDR3 is made up of 16 amino acids. Trimming shortened V by 1 base and J by 2 bases, and 12 bases separated the two germline ends. Germline lookup yields CDR1 SEHNR and CDR2 FQNEAQ (reference sequence). The CDR3 loop reads CASSLGQGTGNQPQHF. The DNA for the CDR3 is TGTGCCAGCAGCTTAGGGCAGGGAACGGGCAATCAGCCCCAGCATTTT.

The rearrangement links TRBV6-2 or TRBV6-3 to TRBJ1-2; 9 bases match TRBD1. V lost 2 bases and J lost 8; bases outside the gene matches: 9. The CDR3 extends over 15 amino acids. Germline V gene data show CDR1 as MNHEY and CDR2 as SVGEGT. Here the CDR3 reads CASSYTQQGAEGYTF. The CDR3 bases are TGTGCCAGCAGTTACACCCAACAGGGGGCGGAAGGCTACACCTTC.

This chain uses TRBV20-1 with TRBJ2-7; 10 bases align to TRBD1. V gave up 3 bases and J gave up 2 bases; unmatched junction bases: 4. This CDR3 has 14 amino acids. The germline V gene has CDR1 DFQATT and CDR2 SNEGSKA (reference sequence). This CDR3 is CSASWDRGTYEQYF. The CDR3 nucleotides are TGCAGTGCTAGTTGGGACAGGGGAACCTACGAGCAGTACTTC.

V and J are TRBV4-2 and TRBJ2-2; TRBD2 aligns across 9 bases. The J segment lost 5 bases and the V segment lost 1 base, leaving 8 bases of the junction unmatched. CDR3 length: 17 residues. Germline CDR1 is LGHNA and CDR2 is YNFKEQ. The CDR3 is CASSQVSGGGATGELFF. The CDR3 DNA reads TGTGCCAGCAGCCAAGTCTCTGGCGGGGGGGCGACCGGGGAGCTGTTTTTT.

In this sample, this clone turned up once. The V and J genes are TRBV19 and TRBJ1-1; tentative D call: TRBD1 (5 bases). Germline lookup yields CDR1 LNHDA and CDR2 SQIVND (reference sequence). The length of the CDR3 is 13 residues. The V gene lost 7 bases and the J gene lost 5 bases, with 14 bases spanning the gap. The CDR3 spells CASTPPGGTEAFF. CDR3 nucleotides: TGTGCCAGTACCCCGCCGGGGGGGACTGAAGCTTTCTTT. The full variable domain, completed using reference TRBV19 and TRBJ1-1, is DGGITQSPKYLFRKEGQNVTLSCEQNLNHDAMYWYRQDPGQGLRLIYYSQIVNDFQKGDIAEGYSVSREKKESFPLTVTSAQKNPTAFYLCASTPPGGTEAFFGQGTRLTVV.

The chain recombines TRBV15 with TRBJ2-2; possibly TRBD1 for D (6 bases). Looked up from germline, CDR1 is LNHNV and CDR2 is YYDKDF (reference sequence). The V and J ends lost 5 bases and 1 base respectively, with 11 bases between them. The CDR3 extends over 15 amino acids. The DNA for the CDR3 is TGTGCCACCAGCCCGGGACATATGAACACCGGGGAGCTGTTTTTT. Encoded protein: CATSPGHMNTGELFF.

The J gene is TRBJ2-2, the V gene TRBV3-1 (or the pseudogene TRBV3-2), with D unresolved. CDR3 length: 14 residues. V was clipped by 4 bases and J by 5 bases, with 11 bases between them. Germline CDR1 and CDR2: LGHDT and YNNKEL (reference sequence). The CDR3 DNA follows: TGTGCCAGCAGCCTGCTAGTCGGGACCGGGGAGCTGTTTTTT. Encoded protein: CASSLLVGTGELFF.

This clone was counted once. J is TRBJ1-1 and V is TRBV30; 8 bases agree with TRBD1. With V trimmed by 6 bases and J by 1 base, 7 bases remained unmatched. Germline V lookup: CDR1 GTSNPN, CDR2 SVGIG (reference sequence). This CDR3 region has 14 residues. CDR3 region: CACSSGQGNTEAFF. The DNA for the CDR3 is TGTGCCTGTTCTAGTGGACAGGGGAACACTGAAGCTTTCTTT.

The chain joins TRBV4-2 to TRBJ2-4; 13 bases align to TRBD2. Unmatched junction bases numbered 11, after V lost 4 bases and J lost 5 bases. The CDR3 totals 18 residues. Germline CDR1 and CDR2: LGHNA and YNFKEQ. CDR3 sequence reads: CASSLDPPGTSGENIQYF. The DNA for the CDR3 is TGTGCCAGCAGCCTCGACCCTCCCGGGACTAGCGGGGAAAACATTCAGTACTTC.

The chain joins TRBV19 to TRBJ1-1; D is ambiguous. Germline CDR1 is LNHDA and CDR2 is SQIVND (reference sequence). The CDR3 length is 13 residues. V lost 4 bases and J 1 base, leaving 7 bases between the germline ends. In DNA form, the CDR3 reads TGTGCCAGTAGTAGCGTCCCGAACACTGAAGCTTTCTTT. This codes for CASSSVPNTEAFF.

DNA of the CDR3: TGTGCCAGCAGGTTTGACAGTGGCTACACCTTC. This sequence encodes CASRFDSGYTF. The chain is built from TRBV5-6 and TRBJ1-2; the D gene is possibly TRBD1 (5 bases). This CDR3 spans 11 amino acids. The V and J ends lost 5 bases and 7 bases respectively, with 9 bases between them. Germline lookup yields CDR1 SGHDT and CDR2 YYEEEE.

The count of this clone is one. The V call is TRBV7-9, the J call TRBJ1-2; D gene ambiguous. The V end lost 0 bases, the J end lost 7 bases, and 12 bases lay between the germline ends. Germline values: CDR1 SEHNR, CDR2 FQNEAQ (reference sequence). The CDR3 covers 14 residues. CDR3 loop: CASSLAERVGGYTF. The CDR3 coding sequence is TGTGCCAGCAGCTTAGCAGAGAGGGTTGGTGGCTACACCTTC.

The genes are TRBV28 and TRBJ2-7; tentative D call: TRBD2 (6 bases). V lost 7 bases, J lost 2 bases, and 15 bases lay in between. The CDR3 has 14 amino acids. In germline, CDR1 is MDHEN, CDR2 SYDVKM. For the CDR3, the DNA is TGTGCCAGCACTCCGGGAGCGAGAACCTACGAGCAGTACTTC. This sequence encodes CASTPGARTYEQYF.

This clone appeared a single time. The CDR3 reads CASSRTGTGMADTQYF. Here the CDR3 DNA reads TGTGCCAGCAGCCGCACCGGGACAGGGATGGCAGATACGCAGTATTTT. J is TRBJ2-3 and V is TRBV3-1 (or the pseudogene TRBV3-2); 9 bases match TRBD1. V was clipped by 4 bases and J by 4 bases; unmatched bases: 9. Germline CDR1 and CDR2: LGHDT and YNNKEL (reference sequence). The CDR3 spans 16 residues.

This chain links TRBV21-1 with TRBJ2-7; the D call of TRBD2 is as the table states it, not checked on the DNA. TRBV21-1 is annotated as a pseudogene. The CDR3 extends over 18 amino acids. Written as DNA, the CDR3 is TGTGCCAGCAGCGCAAAAGGAGGTCCGCATCTCCCGAACTACGAGCAGTACTTC. This gives the protein CASSAKGGPHLPNYEQYF.

The chain employs TRBV5-4 and TRBJ2-1; 12 positions match TRBD2. The germline V gene encodes CDR1 SGHNT and CDR2 YYREEE (reference sequence). Trimming removed 3 bases from V and 6 bases from J; junction bases left unmatched: 7. The CDR3 totals 16 residues. CDR3 region: CASSSSSGRAGNEQFF. Here the CDR3 DNA reads TGTGCCAGCAGCTCCTCTAGCGGGAGGGCCGGCAATGAGCAGTTCTTC.

The gene calls are TRBV18 and TRBJ2-4, with D possibly being TRBD1 (5 bases). The CDR3 spans 18 residues. Germline values: CDR1 KGHSH, CDR2 LQKENI. V dropped 3 bases and J dropped 0 bases, with 18 bases sitting between them. This CDR3 reads CASSPPVVGALAKNIQYF. The CDR3 DNA reads as TGTGCCAGCTCACCGCCAGTGGTAGGGGCCCTAGCCAAAAACATTCAGTACTTC.

As DNA, the CDR3 is TGCAGTGCTAGTCCCGGGACTAGCGACTCCTACGAGCAGTACTTC. Translating gives CSASPGTSDSYEQYF. The chain combines TRBV20-1 with TRBJ2-7, with TRBD2 identical over 10 bases. J was trimmed by 0 bases and V by 3 bases; bases with no gene match: 5. Germline V gene data show CDR1 as DFQATT and CDR2 as SNEGSKA (reference sequence). CDR3 length: 15 residues.

The chain couples TRBV9 to TRBJ1-5, with D uncertain. Germline V gives CDR1 SGDLS, CDR2 YYNGEE. The CDR3 consists of 14 residues. Trimming cost V 2 bases and J 6 bases, with 12 bases left between them. CDR3 amino acids: CASSVGGSSQPQHF. CDR3 sequence (DNA): TGTGCCAGCAGCGTCGGAGGGTCAAGTCAGCCCCAGCATTTT.

The CDR3 DNA sequence: TGTGCCAGCAGTTCGCCCGGGACTGGGGTTGAGCAGTTCTTC. Protein product: CASSSPGTGVEQFF. V is TRBV6-5 and J is TRBJ2-1; a weak D match, TRBD2 (6 bases). This CDR3 is 14 amino acids long. Germline lookup yields CDR1 MNHEY and CDR2 SVGAGI. V shed 4 bases and J shed 9 bases, with 16 bases lying between them.